This entry lists 30 T cell receptor beta chains sequenced from one sample in a study of blood T cells in healthy people across ages (dated by TCRdb to the mid-2010s). Preparation of the library involved 5' RACE. Sequencing was carried out with an Illumina HiSeq 2500. The second PCR ran for about 7 to 11 cycles and used a J-beta primer mix along with a sample-barcoded 5' primer. TCRdb itself trimmed the public reads at Q25 with fastp, ran MiXCR and retained productive beta chains. Entries are consolidated by CDR3 protein sequence, retaining the most common genes and DNA. For this sample the table gives 1 million or so distinct CDR3 sequences, of which roughly a quarter were detected only once. The ten largest clones represent about 0.69% of the sample. These data were also filed under a second study, of T cells of mothers and their children.

Sequences were obtained from blood. Every receptor here comes from a girl aged 2 to 10 in good health.

This clonotype showed up just a few times. V gene TRBV19 combines with J gene TRBJ1-5; a possible D gene is TRBD1 (6 bases). Germline CDR1 is LNHDA and CDR2 is SQIVND (reference sequence). The CDR3 covers 15 residues. Trimming left V 9 bases short and J 6 bases short, with 21 bases between. CDR3 in amino acids: CASGKGGWGGQPQHF. CDR3 nucleotide sequence: TGTGCCAGCGGAAAGGGGGGCTGGGGAGGTCAGCCCCAGCATTTT.

The chain combines TRBV6-1 with TRBJ2-3; TRBD2 matches at 11 bases. This CDR3 comprises 15 residues. V trimming: 7 bases; J trimming: 3 bases; junction bases outside the gene matches: 6. The germline V gene has CDR1 MNHNS and CDR2 SASEGT. CDR3 nucleotides: TGTGCCAGCACAAAACTAGCGGGGGTAACAGATACGCAGTATTTT. This sequence encodes CASTKLAGVTDTQYF.

The chain links TRBV12-3 or TRBV12-4 to TRBJ2-1; D call uncertain. Near its end, the DNA agrees better with TRBJ2-7, so the J call may be wrong. The CDR3 covers 12 residues. CDR3 bases: TGTGCCAGCAGTGGGGTAGGCGACGAGCAGTACTTC. Translation gives CASSGVGDEQYF.

The chain carries TRBV29-1 and TRBJ1-4; D remains ambiguous. V dropped 4 bases and J dropped 4 bases, with 10 bases sitting between them. Germline CDR1 and CDR2: SQVTM and ANQGSEA. CDR3 length: 13 residues. The CDR3 reads CSVVLWDNEKLFF. In DNA form, the CDR3 reads TGCAGCGTTGTTCTATGGGATAATGAAAAACTGTTTTTT.

The chain combines TRBV27 with TRBJ2-3; 10 nucleotides line up with TRBD1. This CDR3 spans 23 amino acids. The V gene end was trimmed by 5 bases and the J gene end by 2 bases; junction bases not matched to a gene: 28. Germline V gives CDR1 MNHEY, CDR2 SMNVEV (reference sequence). The CDR3 loop is CASSQPGQGRLGRNRGYTDTQYF. Here the CDR3 DNA reads TGTGCCAGCAGTCAACCGGGACAGGGGAGGTTGGGACGGAACCGAGGATACACAGATACGCAGTATTTT.

CDR3 amino acids: CASSFQWVNTEAFF. CDR3 DNA: TGTGCCAGCAGTTTTCAATGGGTGAACACTGAAGCTTTCTTT. The chain joins TRBV12-3 or TRBV12-4 to TRBJ1-1; D is unresolved. The ends were cut back, 3 bases at V and 0 bases at J, with 8 bases in the middle. The length of the CDR3 is 14 residues.

The chain has TRBV6-5 and TRBJ1-2; 7 nucleotides line up with TRBD1. J gave up 6 bases and V 0 bases, and 4 bases lay outside the gene matches. The germline CDR1 and CDR2 sequences are MNHEY and SVGAGI. This CDR3 is 14 amino acids long. The CDR3 DNA sequence: TGTGCCAGCAGTTACTCGACGACAGGGCATGGCTACACCTTC. Residues: CASSYSTTGHGYTF.

The table lists this clonotype with a few counts. The chain joins TRBV20-1 to TRBJ2-1, with D possibly being TRBD2 (6 bases). With 6 bases removed from V and 9 bases from J, the gap between germline ends came to 18 bases. Germline V gene sequence: CDR1 DFQATT, CDR2 SNEGSKA (reference sequence). The length of the CDR3 is 13 residues. The CDR3 nucleotides read TGCAGTGCCCCGGGAGCGTGGGAGAGTGAGCAGTTCTTC. Protein sequence: CSAPGAWESEQFF.

The chain couples TRBV12-5 to TRBJ1-1, with 9 bases identical to TRBD1. This CDR3 contains 15 residues. V was clipped by 2 bases and J by 6 bases; unmatched bases: 7. Germline V gives CDR1 LGHNT, CDR2 FRNRAP. CDR3 DNA: TGTGCTAGTGGTTTGTTTAACAGGGGGCGACCTGAAGCTTTCTTT. Protein: CASGLFNRGRPEAFF.

A few counts support this clonotype. The chain is built from TRBV13 and TRBJ2-1; 11 positions match TRBD2. The CDR3 runs to 15 residues. The V and J ends lost 5 bases and 9 bases, in that order; junction bases with no gene match: 9. Germline V gene sequence: CDR1 PRHDT, CDR2 FYEKMQ (reference sequence). The CDR3 DNA reads TGTGCCAGCAGCACAGGCCTAGCGGGAGGTAGTGAGCAGTTCTTC. Translating gives CASSTGLAGGSEQFF. The whole variable domain, filled in from reference TRBV13 and TRBJ2-1, reads AAGVIQSPRHLIKEKRETATLKCYPIPRHDTVYWYQQGPGQDPQFLISFYEKMQSDKGSIPDRFSAQQFSDYHSELNMSSLELGDSALYFCASSTGLAGGSEQFFGPGTRLTVL.

The chain uses TRBV11-2 and TRBJ1-4; D uncertain. The CDR3 consists of 16 residues. Deletions cut 1 base from V and 3 bases from J, with 12 bases between. Germline lookup yields CDR1 SGHAT and CDR2 FQNNGV. The CDR3 DNA reads TGTGCCAGCAGCTTAGGGCCCTGGGTGTCTAATGAAAAACTGTTTTTT. Translated: CASSLGPWVSNEKLFF.

A few counts support this clonotype. The rearrangement joins TRBV6-5 to TRBJ2-7, with D perhaps given as TRBD1 or TRBD2 (6 bases each). V lost 1 base, J lost 2 bases, and 12 bases lay in between. Germline V CDR1 and CDR2: MNHEY, SVGAGI. This CDR3 has 15 residues. This CDR3 is CASSYWGAEAYEQYF. CDR3 nucleotides: TGTGCCAGCAGTTACTGGGGGGCAGAAGCCTACGAGCAGTACTTC.

The J gene is TRBJ2-1, the V gene TRBV7-2, with 7 bases identical to TRBD2. V lost 9 bases and J lost 4; bases outside the gene matches: 9. This CDR3 is 14 amino acids long. Germline V CDR1 and CDR2: SGHTA, FQGNSA. The CDR3 protein is CASRGAGVYNEQFF. The CDR3 DNA sequence: TGTGCCAGTCGCGGGGCGGGGGTATACAATGAGCAGTTCTTC.

Only a few counts were recorded for this clonotype. This rearrangement joins TRBV28 to TRBJ2-5, with 9 bases fitting TRBD2. Per germline, CDR1 MDHEN and CDR2 SYDVKM. The CDR3 covers 17 residues. With V trimmed by 2 bases and J by 2 bases, 9 bases remained unmatched. This CDR3 reads CASSLRLAGYAQETQYF. The CDR3 DNA sequence: TGTGCCAGCAGTTTACGGCTAGCGGGATATGCTCAAGAGACCCAGTACTTC.

The chain uses TRBV14 and TRBJ1-1, with 7 bases lining up with TRBD1. Losses at the gene ends were 5 bases for V and 0 bases for J; bases not matched to a gene: 6. This CDR3 contains 15 residues. Germline CDR1 SGHDN, CDR2 FVKESK. CDR3 amino acids: CASSAYRGLNTEAFF. For the CDR3, the DNA is TGTGCCAGCAGCGCGTACAGGGGTTTGAACACTGAAGCTTTCTTT.

This clonotype turned up a few times. The chain joins TRBV7-8 to TRBJ1-1; 7 bases match TRBD1. Germline trimming cut 8 bases from V and 6 bases from J; bases unmatched to any gene: 18. Germline CDR1 is SGHVS and CDR2 is FQNEAQ. This CDR3 has 16 amino acids. The CDR3 nucleotides read TGTGCCAGCCTCCCGGAGGGGACAGTTGGTGGGTCTGAAGCTTTCTTT. This sequence encodes CASLPEGTVGGSEAFF.

This chain uses TRBV15 with TRBJ2-7; a weak D match, TRBD2 (5 bases). The end of the DNA is better explained by TRBJ2-1, so the J call may be wrong. CDR3 length equals 17 residues. Per the germline V gene, CDR1 is LNHNV and CDR2 is YYDKDF (reference sequence). The CDR3 sequence is CATSRGPPKGALDEQFF. The CDR3 nucleotides are TGTGCCACCAGCAGAGGCCCCCCTAAGGGAGCCTTGGATGAGCAGTTCTTC.

The CDR3 protein is CAISEDGLANYGYTF. The CDR3 nucleotides read TGTGCCATCAGTGAAGACGGGTTAGCTAACTATGGCTACACCTTC. The chain uses TRBV10-3 and TRBJ1-2; D unclear. V was trimmed by 3 bases and J by 0 bases, leaving 11 bases between them. The CDR3 consists of 15 residues. In germline, CDR1 is ENHRY, CDR2 SYGVKD.

V and J are TRBV12-3 or TRBV12-4 and TRBJ2-3, with no clear D. The CDR3 contains 16 residues. With 2 bases removed from V and 4 bases from J, the gap between germline ends came to 16 bases. Written as DNA, the CDR3 is TGTGCCAGCAGTTTAACTTCTGTATTGGTTGCAGATACGCAGTATTTT. Residues: CASSLTSVLVADTQYF.

The sample holds a few counts of this clonotype. The genes are TRBV4-2 and TRBJ1-5, with D hard to call. The CDR3 contains 15 residues. V was clipped by 4 bases and J by 1 base, with 11 bases between them. Germline assignment: CDR1 LGHNA and CDR2 YNFKEQ. The CDR3 sequence: CASSPREYSNQPQHF. The DNA for the CDR3 is TGTGCCAGCAGCCCACGAGAGTACAGCAATCAGCCCCAGCATTTT.

This clonotype occurred a few times. The chain carries TRBV5-1 and TRBJ2-4; 8 nucleotides agree with TRBD1. Germline V gene sequence: CDR1 SGHRS, CDR2 YFSETQ. Trimming cost V 3 bases and J 6 bases; bases outside gene matches: 8. The CDR3 covers 15 residues. CDR3 nucleotides: TGCGCCAGCAGCTCGGCATCAGGGGGCGCAAACATTCAGTACTTC. This encodes CASSSASGGANIQYF.

The table lists this clonotype with a few counts. The V call is TRBV5-6, the J call TRBJ2-1; unclear D gene. CDR1 SGHDT and CDR2 YYEEEE come from the germline V gene. The V gene lost 0 bases and the J gene lost 5 bases, with 6 bases spanning the gap. The CDR3 is made up of 13 amino acids. Here the CDR3 reads CASSLGTDNEQFF. The CDR3 DNA follows: TGTGCCAGCAGCTTGGGGACGGACAATGAGCAGTTCTTC.

This chain joins TRBV5-1 and TRBJ2-1, with TRBD2 identical over 11 bases. Germline V gene data show CDR1 as SGHRS and CDR2 as YFSETQ. The CDR3 is 17 amino acids. V lost 4 bases and J lost 4; bases outside the gene matches: 10. The CDR3 sequence: CASSQDGGLAEYNEQFF. The CDR3 coding sequence is TGCGCCAGCAGCCAGGACGGGGGACTAGCGGAGTACAATGAGCAGTTCTTC.

V and J are TRBV12-3 or TRBV12-4 and TRBJ1-1; no definite D call. V was shortened by 5 bases and J by 7 bases, with 8 bases between the two germline ends. The CDR3 extends over 11 amino acids. CDR3 nucleotides: TGTGCCAGCAGTGTAACCTATGAAGCTTTCTTT. Protein: CASSVTYEAFF.

The rearrangement links TRBV9 to TRBJ2-5; 7 nucleotides agree with TRBD1. This CDR3 is 14 amino acids long. J was trimmed by 5 bases and V by 4 bases; bases with no gene match: 8. The germline gives CDR1 SGDLS, CDR2 YYNGEE. The CDR3 is CASSPSPDRETQYF. The CDR3 DNA follows: TGTGCCAGCAGCCCATCCCCGGACAGGGAGACCCAGTACTTC.

This chain connects TRBV7-3 to TRBJ2-4, with TRBD1 identical over 9 bases. This CDR3 spans 19 amino acids. Trimming cost V 5 bases and J 0 bases; bases outside gene matches: 14. Germline-derived CDR1 and CDR2 are SGHTA and FQGTGA. CDR3 DNA: TGTGCCAGCAGCCAAAGACAGGGGGTACAGATTTTAGCCAAAAACATTCAGTACTTC. It encodes CASSQRQGVQILAKNIQYF. Looking up the rest from reference TRBV7-3 and TRBJ2-4 gives the full variable domain: GAGVSQTPSNKVTEKGKYVELRCDPISGHTALYWYRQSLGQGPEFLIYFQGTGAADDSGLPNDRFFAVRPEGSVSTLKIQRTERGDSAVYLCASSQRQGVQILAKNIQYFGAGTRLSVL.

The V and J genes are TRBV28 and TRBJ2-5, with 7 bases that match TRBD2. The J call may be mistaken, given a closer DNA end match to TRBJ2-1. Germline V lookup: CDR1 MDHEN, CDR2 SYDVKM. The CDR3 contains 17 residues. The DNA for the CDR3 is TGTGCCAGCAGCCCCACATCGGACGGGAGGTTACCCAATGAGCAGTTCTTC. Translation gives CASSPTSDGRLPNEQFF.

There are a few counts of this clonotype. The chain carries TRBV29-1 and TRBJ2-5; the D is unclear. Trimming pared 7 bases from V and 2 bases from J, leaving 14 bases between. Germline values: CDR1 SQVTM, CDR2 ANQGSEA. The CDR3 consists of 13 residues. In DNA form, the CDR3 reads TGCAGCGCCCGAAGGCCAAGTCAAGAGACCCAGTACTTC. It specifies CSARRPSQETQYF. The full variable domain, in which reference TRBV29-1 and TRBJ2-5 provide the parts outside the CDR3, is SAVISQKPSRDICQRGTSLTIQCQVDSQVTMMFWYRQQPGQSLTLIATANQGSEATYESGFVIDKFPISRPNLTFSTLTVSNMSPEDSSIYLCSARRPSQETQYFGPGTRLLVL.

The table lists this clonotype with a few counts. The CDR3 region is CAISDGPGWTEAFF. CDR3 nucleotides: TGTGCCATCAGTGATGGCCCCGGATGGACTGAAGCTTTCTTT. The J gene is TRBJ1-1, the V gene TRBV10-3; D is unclear. Germline CDR1 is ENHRY and CDR2 is SYGVKD. Between the trimmed V and J ends, which lost 3 bases and 5 bases, there was a span of 13 bases. The length of the CDR3 is 14 residues.

This chain uses TRBV5-5 with TRBJ1-2; 10 bases are shared with TRBD1. This CDR3 spans 14 amino acids. J was trimmed by 8 bases and V by 3 bases; bases with no gene match: 7. Germline lookup yields CDR1 SGHKS and CDR2 YYEKEE (reference sequence). The CDR3: CASSSWDRGRGYTF. In DNA form, the CDR3 reads TGTGCCAGCAGCTCCTGGGACAGGGGAAGGGGCTACACCTTC.